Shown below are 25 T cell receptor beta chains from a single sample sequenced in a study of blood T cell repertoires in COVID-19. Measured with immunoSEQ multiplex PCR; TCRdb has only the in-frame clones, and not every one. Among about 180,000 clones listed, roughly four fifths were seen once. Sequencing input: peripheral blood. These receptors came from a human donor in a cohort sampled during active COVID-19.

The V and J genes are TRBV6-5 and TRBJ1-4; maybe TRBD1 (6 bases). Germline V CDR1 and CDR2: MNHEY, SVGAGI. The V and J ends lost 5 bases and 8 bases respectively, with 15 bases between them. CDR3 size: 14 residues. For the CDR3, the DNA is TGTGCCAGCAGTCAACAGGGTATTCGGGAAAAACTGTTTTTT. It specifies CASSQQGIREKLFF.

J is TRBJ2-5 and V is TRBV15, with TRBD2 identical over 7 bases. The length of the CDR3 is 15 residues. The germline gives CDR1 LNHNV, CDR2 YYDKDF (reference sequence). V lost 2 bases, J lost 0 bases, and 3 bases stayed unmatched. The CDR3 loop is CATSRPSGDQETQYF. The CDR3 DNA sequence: TGTGCCACCAGCAGACCCAGCGGGGACCAAGAGACCCAGTACTTC.

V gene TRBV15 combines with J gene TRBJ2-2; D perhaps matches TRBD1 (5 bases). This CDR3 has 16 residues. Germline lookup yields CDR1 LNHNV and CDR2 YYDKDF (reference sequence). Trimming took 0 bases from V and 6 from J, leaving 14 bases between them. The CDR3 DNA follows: TGTGCCACCAGCAGAGATATCGACAGAAGTCCCGGGGAGCTGTTTTTT. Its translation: CATSRDIDRSPGELFF.

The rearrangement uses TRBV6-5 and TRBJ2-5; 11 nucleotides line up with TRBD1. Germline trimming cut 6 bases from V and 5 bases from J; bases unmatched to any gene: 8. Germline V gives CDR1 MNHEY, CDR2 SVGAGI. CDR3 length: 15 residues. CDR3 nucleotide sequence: TGTGCCAGCAGCCCACCGGACAGGGGGCATGAGACCCAGTACTTC. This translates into CASSPPDRGHETQYF.

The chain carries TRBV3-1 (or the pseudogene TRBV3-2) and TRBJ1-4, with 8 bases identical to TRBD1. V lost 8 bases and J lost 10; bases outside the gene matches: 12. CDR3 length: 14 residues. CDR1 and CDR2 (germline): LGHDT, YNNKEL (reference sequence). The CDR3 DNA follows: TGTGCCAGCGGCTCCGGGACAGGCTTAGGAAAACTGTTTTTT. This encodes CASGSGTGLGKLFF.

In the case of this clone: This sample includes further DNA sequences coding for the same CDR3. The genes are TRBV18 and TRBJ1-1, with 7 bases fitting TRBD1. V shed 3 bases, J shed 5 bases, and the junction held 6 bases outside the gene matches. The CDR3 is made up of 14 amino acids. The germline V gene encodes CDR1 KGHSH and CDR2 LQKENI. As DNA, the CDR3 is TGTGCCAGCTCACCCGACAGGGCAGGGACTGAAGCTTTCTTT. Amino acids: CASSPDRAGTEAFF.

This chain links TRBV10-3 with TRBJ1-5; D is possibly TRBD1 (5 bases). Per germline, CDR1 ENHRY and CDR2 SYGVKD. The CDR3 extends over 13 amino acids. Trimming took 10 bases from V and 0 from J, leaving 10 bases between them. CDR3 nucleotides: TGTGCCACGACAGTTAATAGCAATCAGCCCCAGCATTTT. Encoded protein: CATTVNSNQPQHF.

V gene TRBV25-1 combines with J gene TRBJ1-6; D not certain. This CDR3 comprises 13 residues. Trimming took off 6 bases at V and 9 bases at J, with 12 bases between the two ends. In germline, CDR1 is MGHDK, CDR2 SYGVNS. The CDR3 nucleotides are TGTGCCAGCAGGGCAGGCTCAGGTTCACCCCTCCACTTT. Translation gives CASRAGSGSPLHF. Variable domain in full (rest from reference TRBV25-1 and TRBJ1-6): EADIYQTPRYLVIGTGKKITLECSQTMGHDKMYWYQQDPGMELHLIHYSYGVNSTEKGDLSSESTVSRIRTEHFPLTLESARPSHTSQYLCASRAGSGSPLHFGNGTRLTVT.

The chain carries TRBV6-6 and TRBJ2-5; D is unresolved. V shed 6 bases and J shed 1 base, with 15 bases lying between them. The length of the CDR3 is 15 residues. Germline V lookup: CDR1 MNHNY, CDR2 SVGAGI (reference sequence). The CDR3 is CASRRRSGVQETQYF. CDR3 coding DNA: TGTGCCAGCAGGCGGCGTTCGGGTGTCCAAGAGACCCAGTACTTC.

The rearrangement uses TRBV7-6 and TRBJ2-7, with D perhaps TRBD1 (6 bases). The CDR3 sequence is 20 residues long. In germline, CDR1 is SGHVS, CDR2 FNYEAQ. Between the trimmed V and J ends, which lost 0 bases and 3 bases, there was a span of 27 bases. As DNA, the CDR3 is TGTGCCAGCAGCTTAGCGCAAACAGGGATCGGGGAAAGCACCCTCTACGAGCAGTACTTC. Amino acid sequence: CASSLAQTGIGESTLYEQYF. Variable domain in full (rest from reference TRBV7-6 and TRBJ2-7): GAGVSQSPRYKVTKRGQDVALRCDPISGHVSLYWYRQALGQGPEFLTYFNYEAQQDKSGLPNDRFSAERPEGSISTLTIQRTEQRDSAMYRCASSLAQTGIGESTLYEQYFGPGTRLTVT.

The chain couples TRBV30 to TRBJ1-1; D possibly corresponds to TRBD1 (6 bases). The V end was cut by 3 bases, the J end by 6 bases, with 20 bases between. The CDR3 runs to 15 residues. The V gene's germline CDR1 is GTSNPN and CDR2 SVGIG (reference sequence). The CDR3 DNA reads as TGTGCCTGGAGCCCCCGGTTCGTAGCAGGGGCTGAAGCTTTCTTT. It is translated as CAWSPRFVAGAEAFF. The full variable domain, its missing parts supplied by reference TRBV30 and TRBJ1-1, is SQTIHQWPATLVQPVGSPLSLECTVEGTSNPNLYWYRQAAGRGLQLLFYSVGIGQISSEVPQNLSASRPQDRQFILSSKKLLLSDSGFYLCAWSPRFVAGAEAFFGQGTRLTVV.

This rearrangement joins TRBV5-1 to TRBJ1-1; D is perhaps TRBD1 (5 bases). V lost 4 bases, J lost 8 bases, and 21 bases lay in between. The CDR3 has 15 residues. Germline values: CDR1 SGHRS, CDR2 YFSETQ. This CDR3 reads CASSPKGQGGFEAFF. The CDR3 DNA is TGCGCCAGCAGCCCCAAAGGGCAGGGTGGGTTCGAAGCTTTCTTT. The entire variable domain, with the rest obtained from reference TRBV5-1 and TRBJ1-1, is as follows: KAGVTQTPRYLIKTRGQQVTLSCSPISGHRSVSWYQQTPGQGLQFLFEYFSETQRNKGNFPGRFSGRQFSNSRSEMNVSTLELGDSALYLCASSPKGQGGFEAFFGQGTRLTVV.

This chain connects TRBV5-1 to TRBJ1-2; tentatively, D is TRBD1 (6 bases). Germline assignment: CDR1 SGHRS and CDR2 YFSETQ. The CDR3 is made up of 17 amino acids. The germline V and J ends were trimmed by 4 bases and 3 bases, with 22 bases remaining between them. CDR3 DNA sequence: TGCGCCAGCAGCGCCACAGGGTTGAGAAAAACTTACTATGGCTACACCTTC. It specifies CASSATGLRKTYYGYTF.

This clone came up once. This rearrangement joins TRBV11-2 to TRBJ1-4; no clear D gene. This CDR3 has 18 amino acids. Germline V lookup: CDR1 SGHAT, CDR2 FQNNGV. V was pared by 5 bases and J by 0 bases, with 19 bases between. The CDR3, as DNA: TGTGCCAGCAGCGCTCGCGGGGTGGGATGGTCAACTAATGAAAAACTGTTTTTT. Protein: CASSARGVGWSTNEKLFF.

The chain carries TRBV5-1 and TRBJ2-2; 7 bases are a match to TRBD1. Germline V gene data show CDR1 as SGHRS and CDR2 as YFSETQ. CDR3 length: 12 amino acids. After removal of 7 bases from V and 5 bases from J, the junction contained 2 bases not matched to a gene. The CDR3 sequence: CASRQGTGELFF. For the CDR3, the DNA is TGCGCCAGCCGACAGGGTACCGGGGAGCTGTTTTTT.

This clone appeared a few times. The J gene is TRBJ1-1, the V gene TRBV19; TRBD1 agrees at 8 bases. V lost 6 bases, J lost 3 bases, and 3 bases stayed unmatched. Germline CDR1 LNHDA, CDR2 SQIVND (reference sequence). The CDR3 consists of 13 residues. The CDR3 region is CASRDRDYTEAFF. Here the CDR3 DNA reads TGTGCCAGTAGGGACAGGGACTACACTGAAGCTTTCTTT.

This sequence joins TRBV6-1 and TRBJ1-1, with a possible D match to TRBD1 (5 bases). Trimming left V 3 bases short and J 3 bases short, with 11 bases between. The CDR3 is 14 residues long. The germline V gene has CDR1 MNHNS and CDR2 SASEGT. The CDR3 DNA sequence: TGTGCCAGCAGTGAGACCTGGGGGGACACTGAAGCTTTCTTT. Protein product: CASSETWGDTEAFF.

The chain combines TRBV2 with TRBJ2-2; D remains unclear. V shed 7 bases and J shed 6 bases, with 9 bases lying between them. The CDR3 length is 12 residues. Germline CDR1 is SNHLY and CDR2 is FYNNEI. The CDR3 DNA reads TGTGCCAGCAACCTCGGTGCCGGGGAGCTGTTTTTT. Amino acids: CASNLGAGELFF.

The CDR3 DNA sequence: TGCGCCAGCAGTGCAAGCGGGCACACAGATACGCAGTATTTT. This codes for CASSASGHTDTQYF. The chain couples TRBV10-1 to TRBJ2-3, with D perhaps TRBD2 (6 bases). CDR1 and CDR2 from the germline V gene are WNHNN and SYGVQD (reference sequence). The V end was cut by 4 bases, the J end by 2 bases, with 10 bases between. The CDR3 sequence is 14 residues long.

The CDR3 reads CASSPLGAGVDTEAFF. CDR3 nucleotide sequence: TGTGCCAGCAGCCCCCTGGGGGCCGGGGTGGACACTGAAGCTTTCTTT. V gene TRBV7-6 combines with J gene TRBJ1-1, with a tentative D call TRBD1 (6 bases). The CDR3 is 16 residues long. The ends were cut back, 5 bases at V and 3 bases at J, with 19 bases in the middle. In germline, CDR1 is SGHVS, CDR2 FNYEAQ.

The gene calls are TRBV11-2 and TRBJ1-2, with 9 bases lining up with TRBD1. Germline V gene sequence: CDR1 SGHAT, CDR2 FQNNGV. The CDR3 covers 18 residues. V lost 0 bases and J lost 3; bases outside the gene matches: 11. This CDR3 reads CASSLDTTDRGEYYGYTF. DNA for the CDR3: TGTGCCAGCAGCTTAGACACCACGGACAGGGGCGAATACTATGGCTACACCTTC.

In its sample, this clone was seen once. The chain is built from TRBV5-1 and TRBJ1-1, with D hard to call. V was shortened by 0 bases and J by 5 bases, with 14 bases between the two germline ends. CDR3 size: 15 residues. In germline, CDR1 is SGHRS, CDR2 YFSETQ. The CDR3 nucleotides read TGCGCCAGCAGCTTGGGAGGAGGGTCTGGGACTGAAGCTTTCTTT. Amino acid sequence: CASSLGGGSGTEAFF. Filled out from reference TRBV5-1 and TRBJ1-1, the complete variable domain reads KAGVTQTPRYLIKTRGQQVTLSCSPISGHRSVSWYQQTPGQGLQFLFEYFSETQRNKGNFPGRFSGRQFSNSRSEMNVSTLELGDSALYLCASSLGGGSGTEAFFGQGTRLTVV.

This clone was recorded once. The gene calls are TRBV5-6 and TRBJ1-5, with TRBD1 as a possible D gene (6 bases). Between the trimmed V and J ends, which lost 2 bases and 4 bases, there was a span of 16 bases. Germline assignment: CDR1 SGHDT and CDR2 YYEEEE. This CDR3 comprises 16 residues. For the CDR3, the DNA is TGTGCCAGCAGCTTAACACCGGGACACCCGAATCAGCCCCAGCATTTT. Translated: CASSLTPGHPNQPQHF.

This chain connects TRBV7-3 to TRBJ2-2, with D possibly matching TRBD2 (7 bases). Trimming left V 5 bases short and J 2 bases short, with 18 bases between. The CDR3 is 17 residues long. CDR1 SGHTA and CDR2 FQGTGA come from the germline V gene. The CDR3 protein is CASSPTGGQGNTGELFF. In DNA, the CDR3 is TGTGCCAGCAGCCCCACCGGGGGGCAGGGAAACACCGGGGAGCTGTTTTTT.

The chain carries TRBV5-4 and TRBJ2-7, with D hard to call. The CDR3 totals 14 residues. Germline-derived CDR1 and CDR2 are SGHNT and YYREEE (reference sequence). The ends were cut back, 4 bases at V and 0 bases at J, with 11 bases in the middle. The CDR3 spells CASSAEQHSYEQYF. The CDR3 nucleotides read TGTGCCAGCAGCGCAGAACAGCACTCCTACGAGCAGTACTTC.